Shown below are 7 T cell receptor beta chains from a single sample sequenced in a study of PD-1 blockade in classical Hodgkin lymphoma. Clones were sequenced by immunoSEQ multiplex PCR, and TCRdb holds only the in-frame ones, with some missing. The table lists 35,000 to 50,000 clones, around three fifths of them singletons. Sample time point: cycle 4 day 1 (C4D1), after 5 to 7 weeks of nivolumab. Relapse after autologous stem cell transplantation occurred in every patient, and brentuximab vedotin exposure varied. Sequenced here: peripheral blood mononuclear cells (PBMCs), sampled before the fourth cycle of nivolumab. These receptors came from a human donor with classical Hodgkin lymphoma.

The chain links TRBV25-1 to TRBJ1-4; D unresolved. Germline V gene lookup returns CDR1 MGHDK and CDR2 SYGVNS. The CDR3 totals 13 residues. V lost 6 bases and J lost 3, with 8 bases in between. DNA of the CDR3: TGTGCCAGCAGACATGGCTCTAATGAAAAACTGTTTTTT. As protein: CASRHGSNEKLFF.

The chain has TRBV10-3 and TRBJ2-3; 11 nucleotides agree with TRBD2. J gave up 1 base and V 3 bases, and 9 bases lay outside the gene matches. The CDR3 is 18 residues long. Germline V gene lookup returns CDR1 ENHRY and CDR2 SYGVKD. Here the CDR3 DNA reads TGTGCCATCAGTGACTATAGACTAGCGGGGACCGGCACAGATACGCAGTATTTT. Amino acids: CAISDYRLAGTGTDTQYF.

This chain connects TRBV7-9 to TRBJ2-1; TRBD1 matches 9 bases. CDR1 is SEHNR, CDR2 FQNEAQ, per germline (reference sequence). V trimming: 4 bases; J trimming: 1 base; junction bases outside the gene matches: 8. This CDR3 contains 17 residues. In nucleotides, the CDR3 is TGTGCCAGCAGCTCAATTACGGGACAGGGATCCTACAATGAGCAGTTCTTC. It translates to CASSSITGQGSYNEQFF.

The V gene is TRBV19, the J gene TRBJ2-2; D gene uncertain. The CDR3 spans 14 residues. The germline CDR1 and CDR2 sequences are LNHDA and SQIVND (reference sequence). Trimming pared 7 bases from V and 2 bases from J, leaving 11 bases between. The CDR3 region is CASIEFLNTGELFF. CDR3 DNA: TGTGCCAGTATCGAGTTCCTTAACACCGGGGAGCTGTTTTTT. Full variable domain (outside the CDR3, taken from reference TRBV19 and TRBJ2-2): DGGITQSPKYLFRKEGQNVTLSCEQNLNHDAMYWYRQDPGQGLRLIYYSQIVNDFQKGDIAEGYSVSREKKESFPLTVTSAQKNPTAFYLCASIEFLNTGELFFGEGSRLTVL.

In the case of this clone: One end of the junction varies from germline; a read error may be responsible. The rearrangement links TRBV7-2 to TRBJ2-7; a weak D match, TRBD1 (6 bases). The germline V gene has CDR1 SGHTA and CDR2 FQGNSA. The CDR3 length is 16 residues. CDR3 in amino acids: CASRLGGSNVRYEQYF. The CDR3 DNA is TGTGCCAGCAGGTTAGGGGGATCCAACGTTCGATACGAGCAGTACTTC.

This clone came up a few times. The J gene is TRBJ2-7, the V gene TRBV18, with TRBD1 matching 7 bases. The CDR3 is 13 amino acids. The trim removed 5 bases at V and 7 bases at J, leaving 8 bases unmatched. From germline, CDR1 is KGHSH and CDR2 LQKENI. The CDR3: CASSREGAREQYF. DNA for the CDR3: TGTGCCAGCTCAAGAGAGGGGGCGAGGGAGCAGTACTTC.

The genes are TRBV19 and TRBJ2-7, with D perhaps TRBD1 (6 bases). V was clipped by 7 bases and J by 1 base, with 14 bases between them. The CDR3 contains 14 residues. Germline CDR1 is LNHDA and CDR2 is SQIVND (reference sequence). The CDR3 sequence: CASTQRDKSYEQYF. CDR3 nucleotide sequence: TGTGCCAGTACCCAGAGGGACAAATCCTACGAGCAGTACTTC.